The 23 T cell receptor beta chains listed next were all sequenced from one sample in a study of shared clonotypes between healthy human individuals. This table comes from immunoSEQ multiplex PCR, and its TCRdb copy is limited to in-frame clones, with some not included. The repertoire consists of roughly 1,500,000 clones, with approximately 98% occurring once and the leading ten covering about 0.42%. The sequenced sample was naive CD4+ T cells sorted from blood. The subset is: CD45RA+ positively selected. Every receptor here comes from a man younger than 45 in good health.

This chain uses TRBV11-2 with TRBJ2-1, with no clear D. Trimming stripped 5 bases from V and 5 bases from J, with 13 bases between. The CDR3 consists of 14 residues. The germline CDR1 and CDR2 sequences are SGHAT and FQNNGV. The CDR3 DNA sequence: TGTGCCAGCAGCCCCCGCTCCCGAAACAATGAGCAGTTCTTC. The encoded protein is CASSPRSRNNEQFF. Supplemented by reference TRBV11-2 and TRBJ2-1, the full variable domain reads EAGVAQSPRYKIIEKRQSVAFWCNPISGHATLYWYQQILGQGPKLLIQFQNNGVVDDSQLPKDRFSAERLKGVDSTLKIQPAKLEDSAVYLCASSPRSRNNEQFFGPGTRLTVL.

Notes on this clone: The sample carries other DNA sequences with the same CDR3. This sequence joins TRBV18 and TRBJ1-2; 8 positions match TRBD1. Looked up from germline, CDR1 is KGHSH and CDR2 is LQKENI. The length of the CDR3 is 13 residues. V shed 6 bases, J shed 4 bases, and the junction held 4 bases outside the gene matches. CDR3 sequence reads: CASSPDRVYGYTF. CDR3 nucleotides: TGTGCCAGCTCCCCGGACAGGGTCTATGGCTACACCTTC.

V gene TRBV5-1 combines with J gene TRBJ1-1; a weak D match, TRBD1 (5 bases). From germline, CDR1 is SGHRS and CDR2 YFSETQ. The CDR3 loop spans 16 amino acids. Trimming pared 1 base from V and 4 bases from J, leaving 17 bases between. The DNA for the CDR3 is TGCGCCAGCAGCTTGATAGGGGCGGCTCGTAGCACTGAAGCTTTCTTT. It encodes CASSLIGAARSTEAFF.

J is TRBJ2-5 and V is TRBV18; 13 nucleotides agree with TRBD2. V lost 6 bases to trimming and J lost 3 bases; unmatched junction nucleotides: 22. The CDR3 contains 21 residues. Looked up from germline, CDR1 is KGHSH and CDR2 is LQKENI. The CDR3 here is CASSPPLGRQSGLAGKETQYF. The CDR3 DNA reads TGTGCCAGCTCCCCCCCCTTGGGGAGGCAATCGGGACTAGCGGGAAAAGAGACCCAGTACTTC.

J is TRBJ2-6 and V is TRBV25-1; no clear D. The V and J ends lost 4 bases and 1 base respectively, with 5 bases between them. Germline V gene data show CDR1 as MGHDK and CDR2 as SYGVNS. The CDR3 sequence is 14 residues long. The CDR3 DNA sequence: TGTGCCAGCAGTGCTATATCTGGGGCCAACGTCCTGACTTTC. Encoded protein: CASSAISGANVLTF. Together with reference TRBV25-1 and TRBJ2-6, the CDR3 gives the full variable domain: EADIYQTPRYLVIGTGKKITLECSQTMGHDKMYWYQQDPGMELHLIHYSYGVNSTEKGDLSSESTVSRIRTEHFPLTLESARPSHTSQYLCASSAISGANVLTFGAGSRLTVL.

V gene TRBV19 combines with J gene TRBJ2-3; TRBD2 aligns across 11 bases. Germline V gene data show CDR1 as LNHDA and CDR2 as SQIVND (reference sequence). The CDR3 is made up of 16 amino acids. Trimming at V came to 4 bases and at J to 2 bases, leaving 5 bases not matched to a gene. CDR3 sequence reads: CASSTLAGGPTDTQYF. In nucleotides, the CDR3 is TGTGCCAGTAGTACTCTAGCGGGAGGCCCCACAGATACGCAGTATTTT.

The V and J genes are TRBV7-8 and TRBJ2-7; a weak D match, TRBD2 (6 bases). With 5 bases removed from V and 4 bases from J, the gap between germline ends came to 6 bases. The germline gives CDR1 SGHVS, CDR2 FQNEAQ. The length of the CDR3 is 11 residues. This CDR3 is CASSGTYEQYF. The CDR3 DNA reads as TGTGCCAGCAGCGGGACTTACGAGCAGTACTTC.

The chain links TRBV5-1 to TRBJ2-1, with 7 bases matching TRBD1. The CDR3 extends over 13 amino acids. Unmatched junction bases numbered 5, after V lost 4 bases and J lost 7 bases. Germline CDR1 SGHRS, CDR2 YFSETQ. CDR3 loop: CASSRDRNNEQFF. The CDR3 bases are TGCGCCAGCAGCCGGGACAGAAATAATGAGCAGTTCTTC.

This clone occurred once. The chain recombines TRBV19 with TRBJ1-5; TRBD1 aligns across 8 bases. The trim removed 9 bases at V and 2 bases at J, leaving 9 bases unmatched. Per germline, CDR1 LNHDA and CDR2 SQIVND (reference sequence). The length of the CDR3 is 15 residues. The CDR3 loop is CASRSTGEGNQPQHF. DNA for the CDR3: TGTGCCAGCCGATCGACAGGGGAAGGCAATCAGCCCCAGCATTTT.

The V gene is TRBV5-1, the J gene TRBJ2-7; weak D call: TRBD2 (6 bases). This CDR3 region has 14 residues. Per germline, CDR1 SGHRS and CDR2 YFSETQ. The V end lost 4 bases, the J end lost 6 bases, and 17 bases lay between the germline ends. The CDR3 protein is CASSQGAGRSEQYF. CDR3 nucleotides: TGCGCCAGCAGCCAAGGGGCGGGGCGCTCCGAGCAGTACTTC.

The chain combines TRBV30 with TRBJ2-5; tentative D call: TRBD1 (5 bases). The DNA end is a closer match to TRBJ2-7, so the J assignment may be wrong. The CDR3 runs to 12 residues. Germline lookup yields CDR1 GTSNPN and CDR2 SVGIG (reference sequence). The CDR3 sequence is CACDSSSYEQYF. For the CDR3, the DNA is TGTGCCTGTGACAGTAGCTCCTACGAGCAGTACTTC.

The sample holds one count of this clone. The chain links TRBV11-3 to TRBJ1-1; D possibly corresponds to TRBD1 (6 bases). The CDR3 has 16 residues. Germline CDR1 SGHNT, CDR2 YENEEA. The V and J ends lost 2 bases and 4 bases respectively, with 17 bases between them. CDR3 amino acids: CASSLTGPDLPTEAFF. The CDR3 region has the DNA TGTGCCAGCAGCTTAACAGGGCCAGACCTCCCCACTGAAGCTTTCTTT.

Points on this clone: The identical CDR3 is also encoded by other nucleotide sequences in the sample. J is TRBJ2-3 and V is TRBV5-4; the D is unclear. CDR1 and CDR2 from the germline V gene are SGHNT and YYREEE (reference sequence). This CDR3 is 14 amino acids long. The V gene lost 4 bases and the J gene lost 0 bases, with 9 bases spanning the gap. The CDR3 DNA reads TGTGCCAGCAGCCTAGGACCTAGCACAGATACGCAGTATTTT. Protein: CASSLGPSTDTQYF.

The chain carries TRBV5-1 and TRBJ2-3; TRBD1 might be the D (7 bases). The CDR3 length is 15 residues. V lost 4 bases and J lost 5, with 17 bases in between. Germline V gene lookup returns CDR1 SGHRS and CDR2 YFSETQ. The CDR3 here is CASSHEGTAGDTQYF. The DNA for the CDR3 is TGCGCCAGCAGCCACGAGGGGACAGCGGGAGATACGCAGTATTTT.

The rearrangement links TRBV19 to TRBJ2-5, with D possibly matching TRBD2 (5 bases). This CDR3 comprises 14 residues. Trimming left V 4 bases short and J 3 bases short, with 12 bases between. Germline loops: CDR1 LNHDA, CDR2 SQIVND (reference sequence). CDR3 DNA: TGTGCCAGTAGTAGTCTAGCCGGGGAAGAGACCCAGTACTTC. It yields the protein CASSSLAGEETQYF.

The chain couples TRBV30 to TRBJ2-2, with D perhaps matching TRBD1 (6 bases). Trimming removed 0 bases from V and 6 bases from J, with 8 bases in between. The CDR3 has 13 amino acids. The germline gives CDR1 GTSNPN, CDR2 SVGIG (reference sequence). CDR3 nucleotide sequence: TGTGCCTGGAGTGTACAGGGTTCCGGGGAGCTGTTTTTT. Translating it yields CAWSVQGSGELFF.

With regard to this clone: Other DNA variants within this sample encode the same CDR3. Here the CDR3 reads CASSVAGGGYEQYF. As DNA, the CDR3 is TGTGCCAGCTCCGTAGCGGGAGGTGGGTACGAGCAGTACTTC. V is TRBV9 and J is TRBJ2-7; 10 bases agree with TRBD2. V dropped 7 bases and J dropped 4; count of bases not matched to a gene: 8. This CDR3 is 14 amino acids long. Per the germline V gene, CDR1 is SGDLS and CDR2 is YYNGEE.

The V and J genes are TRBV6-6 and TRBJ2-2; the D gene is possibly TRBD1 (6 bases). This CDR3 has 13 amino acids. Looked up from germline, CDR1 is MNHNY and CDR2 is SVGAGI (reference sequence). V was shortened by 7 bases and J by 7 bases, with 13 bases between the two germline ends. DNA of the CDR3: TGTGCCAGCACTTTACAGGGTATCGGGGAGCTGTTTTTT. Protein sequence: CASTLQGIGELFF.

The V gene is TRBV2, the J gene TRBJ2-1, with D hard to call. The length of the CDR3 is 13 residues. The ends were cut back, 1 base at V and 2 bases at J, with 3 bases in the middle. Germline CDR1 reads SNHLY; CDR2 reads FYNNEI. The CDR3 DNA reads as TGTGCCAGCAGTGAAGAGACCTACAATGAGCAGTTCTTC. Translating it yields CASSEETYNEQFF.

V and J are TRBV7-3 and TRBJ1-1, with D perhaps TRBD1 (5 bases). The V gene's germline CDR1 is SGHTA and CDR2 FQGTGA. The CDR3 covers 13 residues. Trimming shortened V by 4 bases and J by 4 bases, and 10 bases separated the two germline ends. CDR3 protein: CASSSQVFTEAFF. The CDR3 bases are TGTGCCAGCAGCTCACAGGTCTTCACTGAAGCTTTCTTT.

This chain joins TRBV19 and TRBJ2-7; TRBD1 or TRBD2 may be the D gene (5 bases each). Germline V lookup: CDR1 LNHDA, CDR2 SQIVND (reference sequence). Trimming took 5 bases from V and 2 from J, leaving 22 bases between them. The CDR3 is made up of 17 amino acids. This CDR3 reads CASSRGLLGKGTYEQYF. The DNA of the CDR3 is TGTGCCAGTAGTCGGGGCCTTCTCGGAAAAGGGACCTACGAGCAGTACTTC.

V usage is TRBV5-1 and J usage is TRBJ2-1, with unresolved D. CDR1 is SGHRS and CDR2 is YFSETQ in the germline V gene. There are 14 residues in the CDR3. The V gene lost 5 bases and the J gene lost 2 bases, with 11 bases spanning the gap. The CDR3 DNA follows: TGCGCCAGCAGTCTCGGGTACCCCTACAATGAGCAGTTCTTC. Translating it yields CASSLGYPYNEQFF. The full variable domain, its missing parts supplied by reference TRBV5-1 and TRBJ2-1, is KAGVTQTPRYLIKTRGQQVTLSCSPISGHRSVSWYQQTPGQGLQFLFEYFSETQRNKGNFPGRFSGRQFSNSRSEMNVSTLELGDSALYLCASSLGYPYNEQFFGPGTRLTVL.

CDR3 in DNA: TGTGCCAGCAGCCGTGCCGAGCGTAGGAATGAGCAGTTCTTC. Amino acids: CASSRAERRNEQFF. This sequence joins TRBV7-8 and TRBJ2-1; D unresolved. The CDR3 length is 14 residues. Germline loops: CDR1 SGHVS, CDR2 FQNEAQ. V lost 5 bases, J lost 7 bases, and 15 bases lay in between.